The 30 T cell receptor beta chains reported below all come from one sample, sequenced in a study of blood T cell repertoires in COVID-19. Libraries were prepared by immunoSEQ multiplex PCR; TCRdb keeps only in-frame clonotypes and omits some of them. The sample lists about 330,000 clones; over 80% were seen once. Sequenced material: PBMCs or T cells enriched from blood (not recorded which). The source is a young man who had recovered from COVID-19.

The CDR3 DNA is TGTGCCAGCAGCACGGCAGCGGGGGGGGTCGGAAACACCATATATTTT. Its translation is CASSTAAGGVGNTIYF. The chain employs TRBV7-8 and TRBJ1-3, with D tentatively TRBD1 (5 bases). The CDR3 is made up of 16 amino acids. Trimming took off 5 bases at V and 4 bases at J, with 18 bases between the two ends. In germline, CDR1 is SGHVS, CDR2 FQNEAQ.

This rearrangement joins TRBV6-5 to TRBJ1-6, with TRBD1 matching over 8 bases. J gave up 6 bases and V 2 bases, and 6 bases lay outside the gene matches. The CDR3 extends over 16 amino acids. Looked up from germline, CDR1 is MNHEY and CDR2 is SVGAGI. The CDR3 sequence is CASSYGAGGFNSPLHF. As DNA, the CDR3 is TGTGCCAGCAGTTACGGCGCAGGGGGCTTTAATTCACCCCTCCACTTT.

The chain is built from TRBV27 and TRBJ2-1, with 7 bases that match TRBD1. Germline V gives CDR1 MNHEY, CDR2 SMNVEV (reference sequence). The CDR3 totals 15 residues. With V trimmed by 5 bases and J by 4 bases, 8 bases remained unmatched. Here the CDR3 reads CASSPPGGSYNEQFF. The DNA of the CDR3 is TGTGCCAGCAGTCCTCCAGGGGGATCTTACAATGAGCAGTTCTTC.

V and J are TRBV5-1 and TRBJ2-3; the D gene is possibly TRBD2 (6 bases). Looked up from germline, CDR1 is SGHRS and CDR2 is YFSETQ. Trimming cost V 1 base and J 2 bases, with 8 bases left between them. The CDR3 sequence is 14 residues long. CDR3 region: CASSLRTITDTQYF. DNA for the CDR3: TGCGCCAGCAGCTTGAGGACTATCACAGATACGCAGTATTTT.

Comments on this clone: Other DNA sequences from this sample encode an identical CDR3 as well. The rearrangement links TRBV5-1 to TRBJ2-7; 7 bases fit TRBD1. This CDR3 has 14 amino acids. V lost 0 bases and J lost 2; bases outside the gene matches: 2. Germline CDR1 and CDR2: SGHRS and YFSETQ. The CDR3 nucleotides are TGCGCCAGCAGCTTGGGGACAGGAACCTACGAGCAGTACTTC. This translates into CASSLGTGTYEQYF. Based on the CDR3 plus reference TRBV5-1 and TRBJ2-7, the full variable domain is KAGVTQTPRYLIKTRGQQVTLSCSPISGHRSVSWYQQTPGQGLQFLFEYFSETQRNKGNFPGRFSGRQFSNSRSEMNVSTLELGDSALYLCASSLGTGTYEQYFGPGTRLTVT.

The chain links TRBV5-1 to TRBJ2-1; 8 nucleotides agree with TRBD1. Per the germline V gene, CDR1 is SGHRS and CDR2 is YFSETQ. V lost 2 bases to trimming and J lost 0 bases; unmatched junction nucleotides: 4. The CDR3 length is 16 residues. CDR3 in amino acids: CASSLWTGSSYNEQFF. Written as DNA, the CDR3 is TGCGCCAGCAGCTTATGGACAGGGAGCTCCTACAATGAGCAGTTCTTC.

The chain employs TRBV5-5 and TRBJ2-3, with 12 bases aligning to TRBD2. CDR3 length equals 18 residues. CDR1 is SGHKS, CDR2 YYEKEE, per germline (reference sequence). V gave up 4 bases and J gave up 0 bases; unmatched junction bases: 9. The CDR3 DNA follows: TGTGCCAGCAGCCGGGAGGGACTAGCGGGCCGTAGCACAGATACGCAGTATTTT. This encodes CASSREGLAGRSTDTQYF.

The chain links TRBV5-1 to TRBJ1-1; TRBD1 matches 8 bases. Trimming cost V 4 bases and J 3 bases; bases outside gene matches: 14. The CDR3 length is 17 residues. CDR1 and CDR2 from the germline V gene are SGHRS and YFSETQ. The CDR3 DNA reads as TGCGCCAGCAGCCTGAAGGACAGGGCCAACTTAGACACTGAAGCTTTCTTT. Its protein product is CASSLKDRANLDTEAFF.

The gene calls are TRBV3-1 (or the pseudogene TRBV3-2) and TRBJ1-1, with D hard to call. This CDR3 has 13 residues. Trimming shortened V by 1 base and J by 4 bases, and 7 bases separated the two germline ends. Germline V gene sequence: CDR1 LGHDT, CDR2 YNNKEL (reference sequence). The CDR3 nucleotides read TGTGCCAGCAGCCAAGGGCCATTCACTGAAGCTTTCTTT. Translation gives CASSQGPFTEAFF.

The chain is built from TRBV11-3 and TRBJ2-5; unclear D gene. V was clipped by 3 bases and J by 5 bases, with 10 bases between them. Looked up from germline, CDR1 is SGHNT and CDR2 is YENEEA. The CDR3 consists of 13 residues. The CDR3 protein is CASSFGLRETQYF. The DNA for the CDR3 is TGTGCCAGCAGCTTTGGTCTCAGGGAGACCCAGTACTTC.

The CDR3 nucleotides are TGTGCCAGTAGTATACAGGTTCGATACGAGCAGTACTTC. Protein: CASSIQVRYEQYF. V gene TRBV19 combines with J gene TRBJ2-7; D gene unclear. The CDR3 contains 13 residues. V was shortened by 2 bases and J by 4 bases, with 9 bases between the two germline ends. Germline V gene data show CDR1 as LNHDA and CDR2 as SQIVND (reference sequence).

This chain joins TRBV2 and TRBJ1-1; unclear D gene. CDR1 and CDR2 (germline): SNHLY, FYNNEI. Trimming took 6 bases from V and 3 from J, leaving 17 bases between them. The CDR3 contains 15 residues. In nucleotides, the CDR3 is TGTGCCAGCAGGACCTACGAGGGAACTGACACTGAAGCTTTCTTT. Its protein is CASRTYEGTDTEAFF.

The chain combines TRBV27 with TRBJ1-6; D not resolved. The germline V gene encodes CDR1 MNHEY and CDR2 SMNVEV (reference sequence). The CDR3 is 13 amino acids. The V end lost 10 bases, the J end lost 4 bases, and 11 bases lay between the germline ends. CDR3 sequence (DNA): TGTGCCACGGCCCCCGGGTATAATTCACCCCTCCACTTT. Translating gives CATAPGYNSPLHF.

The chain is built from TRBV27 and TRBJ2-7; D call uncertain. This CDR3 spans 14 amino acids. Trimming took 0 bases from V and 0 from J, leaving 6 bases between them. CDR1 MNHEY and CDR2 SMNVEV come from the germline V gene (reference sequence). CDR3 amino acids: CASSLSGSSYEQYF. CDR3 DNA: TGTGCCAGCAGTTTATCCGGTAGCTCCTACGAGCAGTACTTC.

The chain carries TRBV4-1 and TRBJ2-3, with TRBD2 identical over 10 bases. J was trimmed by 2 bases and V by 4 bases; bases with no gene match: 3. CDR3 length equals 15 residues. Germline assignment: CDR1 MGHRA and CDR2 YSYEKL. This CDR3 is CASSLLAGVTDTQYF. The CDR3 bases are TGCGCCAGCAGCCTTCTAGCGGGGGTCACAGATACGCAGTATTTT.

This chain joins TRBV5-4 and TRBJ2-5; 8 nucleotides line up with TRBD2. Looked up from germline, CDR1 is SGHNT and CDR2 is YYREEE (reference sequence). CDR3 size: 14 residues. V lost 4 bases, J lost 3 bases, and 5 bases stayed unmatched. This CDR3 reads CASSPGGAEETQYF. The CDR3 region has the DNA TGTGCCAGCAGCCCGGGGGGGGCCGAAGAGACCCAGTACTTC.

This chain connects TRBV5-1 to TRBJ2-3; TRBD1 is a possible D gene (5 bases). V lost 3 bases and J 2 bases, leaving 13 bases between the germline ends. The CDR3 runs 15 residues. CDR1 is SGHRS, CDR2 YFSETQ, per germline. For the CDR3, the DNA is TGCGCCAGCAGCTGGGGCGCAGGGAACACAGATACGCAGTATTTT. It specifies CASSWGAGNTDTQYF.

Points on this clone: The same CDR3 can be traced to other DNA sequences in this sample. The chain has TRBV4-1 and TRBJ2-1; TRBD1 aligns across 8 bases. The CDR3 loop spans 14 amino acids. The junction had 5 bases not matched to a gene; V was cut back by 3 bases and J by 7 bases. Germline lookup yields CDR1 MGHRA and CDR2 YSYEKL. CDR3: CASSHKTGVNEQFF. As DNA, the CDR3 is TGCGCCAGCAGCCACAAGACAGGGGTGAATGAGCAGTTCTTC.

V is TRBV7-9 and J is TRBJ2-2; D is possibly TRBD2 (5 bases). This CDR3 comprises 14 residues. Trimming took 5 bases from V and 6 from J, leaving 13 bases between them. Germline CDR1 is SEHNR and CDR2 is FQNEAQ (reference sequence). The CDR3 DNA sequence: TGTGCCAGCAGCCGGGGAGCCTTAGCCGGGGAGCTGTTTTTT. Protein product: CASSRGALAGELFF.

The chain is built from TRBV4-1 and TRBJ2-3; D is unresolved. This CDR3 comprises 14 residues. Germline V gene data show CDR1 as MGHRA and CDR2 as YSYEKL. The V end was cut by 0 bases, the J end by 3 bases, with 7 bases between. The CDR3 region has the DNA TGCGCCAGCAGCCAAGATAGAGGTACAGATACGCAGTATTTT. Its translation: CASSQDRGTDTQYF.

The chain joins TRBV7-2 to TRBJ2-5; 9 bases are shared with TRBD2. The CDR3 is 16 amino acids. V shed 5 bases and J 1 base; nucleotides not matched to a gene: 8. Germline V gene sequence: CDR1 SGHTA, CDR2 FQGNSA. CDR3 DNA: TGTGCCAGCAGCCCTGGACTAGCGCGATTCCAAGAGACCCAGTACTTC. The encoded protein is CASSPGLARFQETQYF. The full variable domain, with the rest looked up from reference TRBV7-2 and TRBJ2-5, is GAGVSQSPSNKVTEKGKDVELRCDPISGHTALYWYRQSLGQGLEFLIYFQGNSAPDKSGLPSDRFSAERTGGSVSTLTIQRTQQEDSAVYLCASSPGLARFQETQYFGPGTRLLVL.

This chain connects TRBV7-9 to TRBJ2-1; 8 positions agree with TRBD2. This CDR3 has 14 residues. J was trimmed by 12 bases and V by 5 bases; bases with no gene match: 12. CDR1 SEHNR and CDR2 FQNEAQ come from the germline V gene (reference sequence). The CDR3 region is CASSRGESGRGQFF. CDR3 bases: TGTGCCAGCAGCCGCGGGGAGTCCGGGAGGGGGCAGTTCTTC.

This clone was recorded only once. The chain combines TRBV28 with TRBJ2-7, with D maybe TRBD2 (7 bases). The CDR3 has 15 amino acids. Germline V lookup: CDR1 MDHEN, CDR2 SYDVKM. Trimming took off 6 bases at V and 3 bases at J, with 18 bases between the two ends. CDR3 loop: CASRPTWRGGYEQYF. CDR3 DNA sequence: TGTGCCAGCAGGCCTACCTGGAGGGGGGGCTACGAGCAGTACTTC. Full variable domain (remainder filled in from reference TRBV28 and TRBJ2-7): DVKVTQSSRYLVKRTGEKVFLECVQDMDHENMFWYRQDPGLGLRLIYFSYDVKMKEKGDIPEGYSVSREKKERFSLILESASTNQTSMYLCASRPTWRGGYEQYFGPGTRLTVT.

The chain joins TRBV2 to TRBJ2-1; possible D gene TRBD2, 6 bases. CDR1 SNHLY and CDR2 FYNNEI come from the germline V gene. The CDR3 contains 14 residues. The ends were cut back, 3 bases at V and 5 bases at J, with 11 bases in the middle. In nucleotides, the CDR3 is TGTGCCAGCAGTGATGCGGGGAGCCACAATGAGCAGTTCTTC. Translating it yields CASSDAGSHNEQFF.

For this clone: This specimen includes other DNA sequences encoding the same CDR3. V and J are TRBV19 and TRBJ2-3; TRBD2 matches 9 bases. From germline, CDR1 is LNHDA and CDR2 SQIVND (reference sequence). The CDR3 has 17 amino acids. V shed 3 bases, J shed 5 bases, and the junction held 12 bases outside the gene matches. The CDR3 sequence: CASSIIRAGGRGDTQYF. The CDR3 DNA follows: TGTGCCAGTAGTATTATTAGGGCGGGGGGGCGTGGAGATACGCAGTATTTT. The full variable domain, in which reference TRBV19 and TRBJ2-3 provide the parts outside the CDR3, is DGGITQSPKYLFRKEGQNVTLSCEQNLNHDAMYWYRQDPGQGLRLIYYSQIVNDFQKGDIAEGYSVSREKKESFPLTVTSAQKNPTAFYLCASSIIRAGGRGDTQYFGPGTRLTVL.

The DNA of the CDR3 is TGTGCCAGCAGTTTATTTTTAGGGGCCTACGAGCAGTACTTC. Encoded protein: CASSLFLGAYEQYF. The V and J genes are TRBV28 and TRBJ2-7; possible D gene TRBD1, 5 bases. V lost 1 base and J 2 bases, leaving 9 bases between the germline ends. The CDR3 extends over 14 amino acids. CDR1 is MDHEN, CDR2 SYDVKM, per germline.

The gene calls are TRBV24-1 and TRBJ2-5, with 11 bases aligning to TRBD2. J was trimmed by 2 bases and V by 4 bases; bases with no gene match: 5. The germline V gene has CDR1 KGHDR and CDR2 SFDVKD. The CDR3 has 16 amino acids. For the CDR3, the DNA is TGTGCCACCAGTGAAGCGACTAGCGGGGAGCAAGAGACCCAGTACTTC. Encoded protein: CATSEATSGEQETQYF.

The sample holds one count of this clone. The rearrangement uses TRBV19 and TRBJ2-2; 7 nucleotides align to TRBD2. CDR1 is LNHDA, CDR2 SQIVND, per germline (reference sequence). This CDR3 spans 16 amino acids. Unmatched junction bases numbered 7, after V lost 6 bases and J lost 0 bases. The CDR3 protein is CASRRTRPTNTGELFF. CDR3 DNA: TGTGCCAGTAGACGGACTAGGCCTACGAACACCGGGGAGCTGTTTTTT. The variable domain in full, with the rest retrieved from reference TRBV19 and TRBJ2-2, is DGGITQSPKYLFRKEGQNVTLSCEQNLNHDAMYWYRQDPGQGLRLIYYSQIVNDFQKGDIAEGYSVSREKKESFPLTVTSAQKNPTAFYLCASRRTRPTNTGELFFGEGSRLTVL.

The chain combines TRBV9 with TRBJ1-6; 9 bases are a match to TRBD1. The germline V gene encodes CDR1 SGDLS and CDR2 YYNGEE. The V segment lost 4 bases and the J segment 10 bases; nucleotides outside the gene matches: 12. This CDR3 region has 16 residues. The CDR3 DNA reads TGTGCCAGCAGCCCATCTGGGACAGGGAGTCCGTCACCCCTCCACTTT. Protein product: CASSPSGTGSPSPLHF.

This chain connects TRBV5-1 to TRBJ1-4, with D possibly matching TRBD1 (6 bases). Germline values: CDR1 SGHRS, CDR2 YFSETQ. There are 15 residues in the CDR3. The ends were cut back, 4 bases at V and 0 bases at J, with 10 bases in the middle. The CDR3, as DNA: TGCGCCAGCAGCCAGACAGGAGCAACTAATGAAAAACTGTTTTTT. As protein: CASSQTGATNEKLFF.